The rows below give T cell receptor beta chains drawn from one sample of a study of control samples from healthy donors and cancer patients. Measured with immunoSEQ multiplex PCR; TCRdb has only the in-frame clones, and not every one. The sample includes over 85,000 clones, 92% of them seen just once. Sample: blood. Receptors originate from a young woman in good health. CDR3s include the opening cysteine and the closing phenylalanine or tryptophan. The D gene is left open where the match is weak. The size field is filled for only some rows; it gives once, few, many or a size class.

CDR3aa: CAWFPGVQTEAFF
CDR3nt: TGTGCCTGGTTCCCGGGGGTCCAGACTGAAGCTTTCTTT
abundance: -
v_gene: TRBV30
d_gene: -
j_gene: TRBJ1-1

CDR3aa: CASGPSLGQALNTEAFF
CDR3nt: TGTGCTAGTGGCCCCAGCCTAGGGCAGGCGCTGAACACTGAAGCTTTCTTT
abundance: -
v_gene: TRBV12-5
d_gene: -
j_gene: TRBJ1-1

CDR3aa: CASSADSRGYTF
CDR3nt: TGTGCCAGCAGTGCGGATTCGCGGGGCTACACCTTC
abundance: -
v_gene: TRBV2
d_gene: -
j_gene: TRBJ1-2

CDR3aa: CATRWGADGELFF
CDR3nt: TGTGCCACCAGGTGGGGGGCCGACGGGGAGCTGTTTTTT
abundance: -
v_gene: TRBV24-1
d_gene: -
j_gene: TRBJ2-2

CDR3aa: CASSFAQGSYEQYF
CDR3nt: TGTGCCAGCAGCTTTGCGCAGGGATCCTACGAGCAGTACTTC
abundance: -
v_gene: TRBV5-6
d_gene: -
j_gene: TRBJ2-7

CDR3aa: CASSDISEAFF
CDR3nt: TGTGCCAGCAGCGACATATCTGAAGCTTTCTTT
abundance: -
v_gene: TRBV6-5
d_gene: -
j_gene: TRBJ1-1

CDR3aa: CASSSLGPNYGYTF
CDR3nt: TGTGCCAGCAGTTCTTTGGGCCCCAACTATGGCTACACCTTC
abundance: many
v_gene: TRBV6-5
d_gene: -
j_gene: TRBJ1-2

CDR3aa: CASRENTGELFF
CDR3nt: TGTGCCAGCAGGGAAAACACCGGGGAGCTGTTTTTT
abundance: -
v_gene: TRBV7-6
d_gene: -
j_gene: TRBJ2-2

CDR3aa: CASSLNLREGGYTF
CDR3nt: TGTGCCAGCAGCTTAAATCTCAGGGAGGGTGGCTACACCTTC
abundance: -
v_gene: TRBV5-4
d_gene: -
j_gene: TRBJ1-2

CDR3aa: CASSQEGGGVETQYF
CDR3nt: TGCGCCAGCAGCCAAGAGGGAGGGGGAGTGGAGACCCAGTACTTC
abundance: -
v_gene: TRBV4-1
d_gene: -
j_gene: TRBJ2-5

CDR3aa: CASSQPQVTGNTIYF
CDR3nt: TGTGCCAGCAGCCAACCACAGGTCACTGGAAACACCATATATTTT
abundance: once
v_gene: TRBV14
d_gene: -
j_gene: TRBJ1-3

CDR3aa: CATREFGGHTGELFF
CDR3nt: TGTGCTACCCGGGAGTTCGGGGGGCACACCGGGGAGCTGTTTTTT
abundance: once
v_gene: TRBV19
d_gene: -
j_gene: TRBJ2-2

CDR3aa: CASSYRTGWDTEAFF
CDR3nt: TGTGCCAGCAGCTACCGGACAGGGTGGGACACTGAAGCTTTCTTT
abundance: -
v_gene: TRBV5-6
d_gene: TRBD1
j_gene: TRBJ1-1

CDR3aa: CATQGGTYNEQFF
CDR3nt: TGTGCCACCCAAGGTGGGACTTACAATGAGCAGTTCTTC
abundance: -
v_gene: TRBV2
d_gene: -
j_gene: TRBJ2-1